Only one count was recorded for the clone carrying this TCR beta chain. Antigen: not known. These data originate in a study of Ad26.COV2.S vaccination and SARS-CoV-2 variants. Turning to the study itself: Into the muscle, Ad26.COV2.S was dosed once or twice, 56 days apart.

Study-level findings and limits: Substantial breadth in spike-specific CD8+ and CD4+ T cell responses was reportedly seen after vaccination. Vaccinees and placebo recipients showed similar non-spike TCR breadth.

The length of the CDR3 is 14 residues. Trimming at V came to 6 bases and at J to 5 bases, leaving 9 bases not matched to a gene. Germline assignment: CDR1 SQVTM and CDR2 ANQGSEA. Described treatment: 19 received Ad26.COV2.S at low or high dose, single or two shots; about 5 received placebo; per-sample allocation not given. Specimen acquisition occurred on day 63 following the initial vaccine or placebo injection. An Ad26 vector was used to express Wuhan-strain SARS-CoV-2 spike as the vaccine. Repertoires were generated with immunoSEQ multiplex PCR, while TCRdb's copy carries only in-frame clones and drops some. The sample gives about 250,000 clones, around 87% of which show up once; more than 2.5% is in the top ten.

This specimen consisted of peripheral blood, obtained in a trial of Ad26.COV2.S vaccine versus placebo. The V and J genes are TRBV29-1 and TRBJ1-2; 10 nucleotides line up with TRBD1. This TCR derives from a person between 18 and 59 years old who received the Ad26.COV2.S COVID-19 vaccine or a placebo. CDR3 protein: CSVGDRGLVYGYTF. The CDR3 DNA follows: TGCAGCGTCGGGGACAGGGGTTTGGTTTATGGCTACACCTTC. Filled out from reference TRBV29-1 and TRBJ1-2, the complete variable domain reads SAVISQKPSRDICQRGTSLTIQCQVDSQVTMMFWYRQQPGQSLTLIATANQGSEATYESGFVIDKFPISRPNLTFSTLTVSNMSPEDSSIYLCSVGDRGLVYGYTFGSGTRLTVV.